A selection of T cell receptor beta chains follows, all from one sample in a study of human T cells and chemical hapten exposure. MiXCR was run by TCRdb on the RACE reads, yielding one entry per CDR3 protein. Of some 38,000 distinct CDR3 sequences listed, 6% to 9.5% are singletons. The input for sequencing was whole blood, taken in connection with sensitization to the hapten diphenylcyclopropenone (DPC). These receptors were taken from a woman between 45 and 65 years old with alopecia areata. Some clones in this sample may be carry-over from other donors' samples. CDR3s leave out the opening cysteine and the closing phenylalanine or tryptophan. A clone size is listed for some rows: how often the clone was seen (once, few, many), or a class if it is expanded.

j_gene: TRBJ2-7
abundance: few
v_gene: TRBV4-1
CDR3aa: ASSLRTGTDEQY

j_gene: TRBJ1-1
abundance: many
v_gene: TRBV4-2
CDR3aa: ASSLVPGQSNTEAF

j_gene: TRBJ2-1
abundance: NA
v_gene: TRBV10-2
CDR3aa: ASQGRRYEQF

j_gene: TRBJ2-7
abundance: many
v_gene: TRBV5-1
CDR3aa: ASSFPDRGGEQY

j_gene: TRBJ2-1
abundance: few
v_gene: TRBV11-3
CDR3aa: ASSLAGSEQF

j_gene: TRBJ2-7
abundance: few
v_gene: TRBV7-9
CDR3aa: ASSFLATHNEQY

j_gene: TRBJ2-5
abundance: NA
v_gene: TRBV9
CDR3aa: ASSVSPLADQETQY

j_gene: TRBJ2-3
abundance: NA
v_gene: TRBV5-1
CDR3aa: ASSLGTTTDTQY

j_gene: TRBJ1-6
abundance: many
v_gene: TRBV21-1
CDR3aa: ASSRVDSPLH

j_gene: TRBJ2-3
abundance: many
v_gene: TRBV7-6
CDR3aa: ASTPRRTDTQY

j_gene: TRBJ2-7
abundance: many
v_gene: TRBV20-1
CDR3aa: SARLASGATGEQY

j_gene: TRBJ1-5
abundance: many
v_gene: TRBV19
CDR3aa: ASMAAGWPQH

j_gene: TRBJ2-5
abundance: few
v_gene: TRBV12-3/TRBV12-4
CDR3aa: ASPGLVHQETQY

j_gene: TRBJ2-2
abundance: few
v_gene: TRBV27
CDR3aa: ASSLTGRNTGELF

j_gene: TRBJ2-1
abundance: many
v_gene: TRBV11-2
CDR3aa: ASSRGEHYNEQF

j_gene: TRBJ2-1
abundance: many
v_gene: TRBV20-1
CDR3aa: SARDPSGRDNEQF

j_gene: TRBJ1-5
abundance: NA
v_gene: TRBV28
CDR3aa: ASSWGGRAGNQPQH

j_gene: TRBJ2-3
abundance: many
v_gene: TRBV19
CDR3aa: ASSDRGLDTQY

j_gene: TRBJ2-7
abundance: many
v_gene: TRBV4-3
CDR3aa: ASSPGQGISYEQY

j_gene: TRBJ2-7
abundance: many
v_gene: TRBV7-2
CDR3aa: ASSSATGLLYEQY

j_gene: TRBJ1-5
abundance: many
v_gene: TRBV5-1
CDR3aa: ASSLSGVNSQPQH

j_gene: TRBJ2-3
abundance: few
v_gene: TRBV20-1
CDR3aa: TSGTLDTQY

j_gene: TRBJ2-7
abundance: many
v_gene: TRBV19
CDR3aa: ASSIRGPGGEQY

j_gene: TRBJ2-5
abundance: few
v_gene: TRBV24-1
CDR3aa: ATSDARRERETQY

j_gene: TRBJ1-1
abundance: many
v_gene: TRBV20-1
CDR3aa: SGDRANEAF

j_gene: TRBJ2-7
abundance: NA
v_gene: TRBV6-1
CDR3aa: ATYRGAYEQY